Below are 26 T cell receptor beta chains sequenced from a single sample in a study of blood T cell repertoires in COVID-19. Sequencing used immunoSEQ multiplex PCR; TCRdb keeps in-frame clones, though not all of them. The repertoire holds 150,000 to 180,000 clones, with 60% to 85% as singletons. Input material: peripheral blood. These receptors all come from a man of 80 years or more with acute or convalescent COVID-19.

The V and J genes are TRBV28 and TRBJ1-2, with 7 positions matching TRBD1. Germline V gene lookup returns CDR1 MDHEN and CDR2 SYDVKM. V shed 6 bases and J 5 bases; nucleotides not matched to a gene: 9. The CDR3 contains 14 residues. This CDR3 is CASSPGTALYGYTF. CDR3 sequence (DNA): TGTGCCAGCAGCCCCGGGACAGCACTGTATGGCTACACCTTC.

The chain combines TRBV6-5 with TRBJ2-7; 9 nucleotides align to TRBD2. V lost 7 bases and J lost 2; bases outside the gene matches: 6. In germline, CDR1 is MNHEY, CDR2 SVGAGI. This CDR3 spans 14 amino acids. The CDR3 region is CASKTGTSPYEQYV. The CDR3 coding sequence is TGTGCCAGCAAAACCGGGACTAGCCCCTACGAGCAGTACGTC.

The chain has TRBV5-1 and TRBJ1-3; D unresolved. CDR1 and CDR2 from the germline V gene are SGHRS and YFSETQ. The V gene lost 0 bases and the J gene lost 0 bases, with 10 bases spanning the gap. CDR3 length: 16 residues. The CDR3: CASSLGQSSSGNTIYF. In nucleotides, the CDR3 is TGCGCCAGCAGCTTGGGCCAGTCAAGCTCTGGAAACACCATATATTTT. The full variable domain, in which reference TRBV5-1 and TRBJ1-3 provide the parts outside the CDR3, is KAGVTQTPRYLIKTRGQQVTLSCSPISGHRSVSWYQQTPGQGLQFLFEYFSETQRNKGNFPGRFSGRQFSNSRSEMNVSTLELGDSALYLCASSLGQSSSGNTIYFGEGSWLTVV.

The gene calls are TRBV2 and TRBJ1-2; 9 bases agree with TRBD1. The CDR3 is 12 residues long. Germline CDR1 SNHLY, CDR2 FYNNEI. The junction had 2 bases not matched to a gene; V was cut back by 6 bases and J by 6 bases. This CDR3 reads CASRQGANGYTF. CDR3 nucleotide sequence: TGTGCCAGCAGACAGGGGGCAAATGGCTACACCTTC. Drawing the rest from reference TRBV2 and TRBJ1-2, the complete variable domain is EPEVTQTPSHQVTQMGQEVILRCVPISNHLYFYWYRQILGQKVEFLVSFYNNEISEKSEIFDDQFSVERPDGSNFTLKIRSTKLEDSAMYFCASRQGANGYTFGSGTRLTVV.

J is TRBJ1-2 and V is TRBV19, with D maybe TRBD1 (6 bases). V was clipped by 1 base and J by 5 bases, with 17 bases between them. The CDR3 runs to 16 residues. Looked up from germline, CDR1 is LNHDA and CDR2 is SQIVND (reference sequence). The CDR3 spells CASSIVLGGRSYGYTF. CDR3 coding DNA: TGTGCCAGTAGTATAGTCCTCGGGGGGCGATCGTATGGCTACACCTTC.

This clone came up a few times. V is TRBV11-3 and J is TRBJ2-2; D gene ambiguous. V lost 0 bases to trimming and J lost 4 bases, with 3 bases between them. This CDR3 comprises 13 residues. The germline V gene has CDR1 SGHNT and CDR2 YENEEA. CDR3: CASSLDSTGELFF. DNA of the CDR3: TGTGCCAGCAGCTTAGACAGCACCGGGGAGCTGTTTTTT.

This clone has a handful of counts. V is TRBV12-3 or TRBV12-4 and J is TRBJ2-5, with D possibly matching TRBD1 (7 bases). This CDR3 comprises 12 residues. Trimming removed 6 bases at V and 5 bases at J, with 10 bases between. The CDR3 loop is CASRSGGETQYF. CDR3 in DNA: TGTGCCAGCAGGTCAGGGGGGGAGACCCAGTACTTC.

The CDR3 protein is CASSYGGQGSNYGYTF. CDR3 sequence (DNA): TGTGCCAGCAGTTACGGGGGACAAGGCTCCAACTATGGCTACACCTTC. The chain has TRBV6-6 and TRBJ1-2, with TRBD1 as a possible D gene (6 bases). The germline V gene encodes CDR1 MNHNY and CDR2 SVGAGI (reference sequence). This CDR3 comprises 16 residues. V was cut by 2 bases and J by 2 bases, with 15 bases left in between.

The CDR3 reads CASSAHRGANEKLFF. Here the CDR3 DNA reads TGTGCCAGTAGTGCCCACAGGGGAGCTAATGAAAAACTGTTTTTT. The gene calls are TRBV19 and TRBJ1-4, with TRBD1 matching 7 bases. The junction had 6 bases not matched to a gene; V was cut back by 5 bases and J by 3 bases. This CDR3 region has 15 residues. Germline V lookup: CDR1 LNHDA, CDR2 SQIVND (reference sequence).

This clone was detected a few times. The CDR3 here is CASSIYQGAQGYTF. In DNA form, the CDR3 reads TGTGCCAGCAGCATTTACCAGGGGGCGCAAGGCTACACCTTC. J is TRBJ1-2 and V is TRBV7-9; 8 nucleotides line up with TRBD1. The V segment lost 5 bases and the J segment 8 bases; nucleotides outside the gene matches: 10. From germline, CDR1 is SEHNR and CDR2 FQNEAQ (reference sequence). CDR3 size: 14 residues.

This clone was recorded once. The chain joins TRBV3-1 (or the pseudogene TRBV3-2) to TRBJ1-1; the D is unclear. Between the trimmed V and J ends, which lost 1 base and 7 bases, there was a span of 13 bases. The CDR3 consists of 14 residues. CDR1 is LGHDT and CDR2 is YNNKEL in the germline V gene (reference sequence). The CDR3 region is CASSQGLFSGEAFF. CDR3 coding DNA: TGTGCCAGCAGCCAAGGGTTATTTAGTGGTGAAGCTTTCTTT.

The chain has TRBV7-9 and TRBJ1-1; D is possibly TRBD1 (6 bases). V was clipped by 5 bases and J by 5 bases, with 18 bases between them. In germline, CDR1 is SEHNR, CDR2 FQNEAQ (reference sequence). There are 15 residues in the CDR3. CDR3 sequence (DNA): TGTGCCAGCAGCCGCCCTGGGGGGGCAAATACTGAAGCTTTCTTT. Its protein product is CASSRPGGANTEAFF.

The rearrangement uses TRBV9 and TRBJ2-3, with D perhaps matching TRBD2 (6 bases). Trimming left V 0 bases short and J 2 bases short, with 10 bases between. This CDR3 comprises 15 residues. The V gene's germline CDR1 is SGDLS and CDR2 YYNGEE. The CDR3 sequence: CASSVEGLITDTQYF. CDR3 nucleotides: TGTGCCAGCAGCGTAGAGGGACTTATCACAGATACGCAGTATTTT. The full variable domain, with the rest looked up from reference TRBV9 and TRBJ2-3, is DSGVTQTPKHLITATGQRVTLRCSPRSGDLSVYWYQQSLDQGLQFLIQYYNGEERAKGNILERFSAQQFPDLHSELNLSSLELGDSALYFCASSVEGLITDTQYFGPGTRLTVL.

This clone was seen once. The CDR3 reads CASSADPGGRGGYTF. The CDR3 DNA is TGTGCCAGCAGCGCTGACCCGGGGGGGCGGGGAGGCTACACCTTC. The gene calls are TRBV9 and TRBJ1-2, with D perhaps matching TRBD1 (6 bases). CDR1 is SGDLS, CDR2 YYNGEE, per germline. Trimming removed 3 bases from V and 8 bases from J, with 20 bases in between. This CDR3 comprises 15 residues.

V is TRBV19 and J is TRBJ1-6; D may be TRBD1 (5 bases). The V and J ends lost 0 bases and 0 bases respectively, with 12 bases between them. Looked up from germline, CDR1 is LNHDA and CDR2 is SQIVND (reference sequence). The CDR3 covers 18 residues. The CDR3 loop is CASSIEAGPSSYNSPLHF. The CDR3 region has the DNA TGTGCCAGTAGTATAGAGGCAGGGCCGAGCTCCTATAATTCACCCCTCCACTTT.

The CDR3 reads CASSLGQDTDTQYF. The CDR3 DNA is TGCGCCAGCAGCTTAGGACAAGACACAGATACGCAGTATTTT. V gene TRBV5-1 combines with J gene TRBJ2-3; possibly TRBD1 for D (5 bases). The CDR3 runs to 14 residues. V was cut by 2 bases and J by 2 bases, with 9 bases left in between. Germline V CDR1 and CDR2: SGHRS, YFSETQ.

The chain uses TRBV5-4 and TRBJ2-3; 10 bases fit TRBD2. Germline CDR1 is SGHNT and CDR2 is YYREEE (reference sequence). This CDR3 spans 18 amino acids. The J segment lost 0 bases and the V segment lost 1 base, leaving 8 bases of the junction unmatched. The CDR3 DNA follows: TGTGCCAGCAGCTTGAAGCGGGGGGGCCTATTGAGCACAGATACGCAGTATTTT. Its translation: CASSLKRGGLLSTDTQYF.

This CDR3 is CASSDRPEAFF. Written as DNA, the CDR3 is TGTGCCAGCAGTGACAGACCTGAAGCTTTCTTT. The chain links TRBV12-3 or TRBV12-4 to TRBJ1-1, with D perhaps TRBD1 (5 bases). V gave up 5 bases and J gave up 6 bases, with 7 bases separating them. This CDR3 region has 11 residues.

This chain connects TRBV11-2 to TRBJ1-2; TRBD1 matches at 7 bases. The CDR3 is made up of 14 amino acids. The ends lost 1 base at V and 6 bases at J; junction bases unmatched: 5. Germline assignment: CDR1 SGHAT and CDR2 FQNNGV. DNA for the CDR3: TGTGCCAGCAGCTTAGTAGGGGGCGCAGATGGCTACACCTTC. This encodes CASSLVGGADGYTF.

The V and J genes are TRBV10-3 and TRBJ1-3, with TRBD1 matching over 11 bases. The CDR3 has 20 residues. The germline V gene encodes CDR1 ENHRY and CDR2 SYGVKD. Trimming took 9 bases from V and 0 from J; bases not matched to a gene: 19. The CDR3 spells CAITPTGTGGFSLSGNTIYF. The CDR3 bases are TGTGCCATAACTCCCACCGGGACAGGGGGTTTCTCCCTCTCTGGAAACACCATATATTTT.

J is TRBJ2-5 and V is TRBV24-1; 7 nucleotides match TRBD2. Germline CDR1 reads KGHDR; CDR2 reads SFDVKD. The CDR3 has 14 residues. With V trimmed by 7 bases and J by 0 bases, 4 bases remained unmatched. The CDR3 sequence is CATSWRGYQETQYF. CDR3 coding DNA: TGTGCCACCAGCTGGCGGGGGTACCAAGAGACCCAGTACTTC.

A single count supports this clone. The chain combines TRBV7-2 with TRBJ2-5; TRBD1 aligns across 7 bases. CDR3 length: 14 residues. Losses at the gene ends were 0 bases for V and 5 bases for J; bases not matched to a gene: 3. The germline gives CDR1 SGHTA, CDR2 FQGNSA. The CDR3 coding sequence is TGTGCCAGCAGCTTAGCGCAACAGGGGGAGACCCAGTACTTC. It specifies CASSLAQQGETQYF.

A single count supports this clone. V usage is TRBV23-1 and J usage is TRBJ2-7; D is undetermined. TRBV23-1 has ORF status, its function being uncertain. This CDR3 contains 13 residues. The V gene lost 4 bases and the J gene lost 4 bases, with 11 bases spanning the gap. For the CDR3, the DNA is TGCGCCAGCAGTCCCCCCCTCGGGTACGAGCAGTACGTC. This codes for CASSPPLGYEQYV.

The gene calls are TRBV5-8 and TRBJ1-2, with TRBD1 matching 7 bases. The CDR3 runs to 14 residues. The J segment lost 5 bases and the V segment lost 0 bases, leaving 4 bases of the junction unmatched. CDR1 and CDR2 from the germline V gene are SGHTS and YDEGEE. CDR3 DNA: TGTGCCAGCAGCTTGGGCTACAGGGGATATGGCTACACCTTC. It translates to CASSLGYRGYGYTF.

This rearrangement joins TRBV6-6 to TRBJ1-5; TRBD1 agrees at 12 bases. The CDR3 has 14 amino acids. J gave up 15 bases and V 5 bases, and 11 bases lay outside the gene matches. The germline V gene encodes CDR1 MNHNY and CDR2 SVGAGI (reference sequence). This CDR3 reads CASSTGTGGLRGHF. The CDR3 DNA reads as TGTGCCAGCAGTACCGGGACAGGGGGCCTTCGGGGGCATTTT.

The chain couples TRBV29-1 to TRBJ1-3, with D perhaps matching TRBD1 (6 bases). The V gene lost 5 bases and the J gene lost 1 base, with 9 bases spanning the gap. The CDR3 runs to 13 residues. Germline CDR1 is SQVTM and CDR2 is ANQGSEA. The CDR3 region has the DNA TGCAGCGTTTTACAGGGTTCTGGAAACACCATATATTTT. This sequence encodes CSVLQGSGNTIYF.